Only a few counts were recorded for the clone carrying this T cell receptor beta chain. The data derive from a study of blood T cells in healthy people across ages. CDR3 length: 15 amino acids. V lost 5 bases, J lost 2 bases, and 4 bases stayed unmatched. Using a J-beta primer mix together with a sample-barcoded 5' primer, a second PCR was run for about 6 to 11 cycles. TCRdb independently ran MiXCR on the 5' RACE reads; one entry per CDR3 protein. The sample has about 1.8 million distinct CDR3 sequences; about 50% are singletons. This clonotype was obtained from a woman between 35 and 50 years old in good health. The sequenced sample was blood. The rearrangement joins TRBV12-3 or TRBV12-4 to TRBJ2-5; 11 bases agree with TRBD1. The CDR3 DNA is TGTGCCAGCAGTCCGGGACAGGGGGTACAAGAGACCCAGTACTTC. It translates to CASSPGQGVQETQYF.